Sequencing of this TCR beta chain was carried out in a study of STAT5B mutations in CD4+ large granular lymphocyte leukemia. Study-wide context: The CDR3 'QG' motif was associated with a particular HLA allele among healthy donors.

Measured with immunoSEQ multiplex PCR; TCRdb has only the in-frame clones, and not every one. Among around 31,000 clones listed, 72% were seen once. CDR1 and CDR2 (germline): SGHRS, YFSETQ. This CDR3 is 15 amino acids long. The germline V and J ends were trimmed by 3 bases and 4 bases, with 14 bases remaining between them. The J gene is TRBJ1-3, the V gene TRBV5-1; possible D gene TRBD1, 6 bases. Sequenced sample: CD4+ T cells from blood buffy coats. The TCR originated in a human donor in good health. This chain's CDR3 is CASSSMGGQGNTIYF. The CDR3 DNA reads TGCGCCAGCAGCTCCATGGGGGGGCAGGGAAACACCATATATTTT.